This T cell receptor (beta chain) was identified during a study of cytomegalovirus exposure and HLA in healthy donors. This CDR3 is built from 15 residues. The PCR employed 60 Vbeta primers together with 13 Jbeta primers. Assay: immunoSEQ multiplex PCR; the TCRdb copy retains only in-frame clones and omits some. Of fewer than 95,000 clones listed, around 85% are singletons. The material sequenced was PBMCs. The origin of this receptor is a middle-aged man in good health and CMV-seropositive. The rearrangement joins TRBV7-5 to TRBJ2-2; TRBD1, the table's D call, lacks a check against the DNA. TRBV7-5 is flagged as a pseudogene. CDR3 DNA: TGTGCCAGAAGCCGGACAGGGGGGAGGACCGGGGAGCTGTTTTTT. The encoded protein is CARSRTGGRTGELFF.